This TCR beta chain stems from a study of control samples from healthy donors and cancer patients. Assay used: immunoSEQ multiplex PCR; TCRdb lists only in-frame clones, some missing. The repertoire holds 85,000 to 95,000 clones, 82% seen once, with approximately 9.4% in the top ten. J lost 2 bases, V lost 5 bases, and 6 bases had no gene match. CDR3 length: 15 amino acids. Germline-derived CDR1 and CDR2 are SGHVS and FQNEAQ. This TCR was sampled from a woman aged 60 to 75 in good health. The source material was blood. This chain links TRBV7-8 with TRBJ1-3, with 7 positions matching TRBD1. CDR3 residues: CASSAHRGAGNTIYF. Here the CDR3 DNA reads TGTGCCAGCAGCGCCCACAGGGGTGCTGGAAACACCATATATTTT.